Sequencing of this T cell receptor beta chain was carried out in a study of shared clonotypes between healthy human individuals. Subsets obtained from CD4+ cells comprised CD45RA+ naive and CD45RA-negative memory cells. The CDR3 covers 16 residues. Germline V CDR1 and CDR2: SGHRS, YFSETQ. V lost 0 bases and J 7 bases, leaving 17 bases between the germline ends. In the study's own analysis: Without quality scores, immunoSEQ junctional reads could not be filtered like full-length reads. The data were produced by immunoSEQ multiplex PCR, yet TCRdb's version contains in-frame clones alone and is incomplete. V, J and clone size are those of that table, while D and trimming were read from the DNA. The sample records some 2,500,000 clones, 93% being singletons.

The receptor's source is a man aged 18 to 30 in good health. Some clones in this sample may be carry-over from other donors' samples. The sample consisted of naive CD4+ T cells from PBMCs. Sample subset: CD45RA+ positively selected. The chain carries TRBV5-1 and TRBJ2-1; D perhaps matches TRBD2 (6 bases). The CDR3 reads CASSLERLAIRNEQFF. The DNA of the CDR3 is TGCGCCAGCAGCTTGGAGCGGCTAGCGATTAGGAATGAGCAGTTCTTC.